The T cell receptor (beta chain) under discussion was sequenced for a study of CD8 T cells in ankylosing spondylitis. Study outcomes and limitations: Disease-linked clones displayed a CD8+ phenotype and appeared relatively rarely in peripheral blood. Reports say disease-linked clones showed up significantly more in matched ankylosing spondylitis synovial fluid. Both synovial fluid and blood in reactive arthritis had previously been reported to carry some motif variants.

A note on this clonotype: What it recognizes is unknown.

As the method for making TCR beta libraries, quantitative 5'-RACE with molecular barcodes was used. TCRdb used MiXCR to reprocess the 5' RACE reads, holding one entry per CDR3 protein. The table has approximately 220,000 distinct CDR3 sequences, about 10% seen once; the top ten hold around a fifth. Trimming removed 4 bases at V and 4 bases at J, with 14 bases between. The CDR3 loop spans 14 amino acids. Germline V gene data show CDR1 as SQVTM and CDR2 as ANQGSEA. The receptor was derived from a male donor with ankylosing spondylitis or in good health (not recorded which). The genes are TRBV29-1 and TRBJ1-5; D call uncertain. Material for sequencing was blood, either unsorted or a sorted T cell fraction (not recorded which). CDR3 nucleotides: TGCAGCGTTGTCTGGGTCGGCTTGAATCAGCCCCAGCATTTT. Translating gives CSVVWVGLNQPQHF.